This T cell receptor beta chain was sequenced during a study of shared clonotypes between healthy human individuals. Whole-study results and caveats: Richness estimates generally favored naive over memory subsets.

Sequenced by immunoSEQ multiplex PCR; TCRdb stores in-frame clones only, minus some. The data hold fewer than 2.5 million clones, with 93% observed a single time. Splitting the CD4+ cells yielded a CD45RA+ naive subset and a CD45RA-negative memory subset. The CDR3 has 15 amino acids. Trimming pared 6 bases from V and 1 base from J, leaving 12 bases between. Germline CDR1 reads SNHLY; CDR2 reads FYNNEI. In the case of this clone: The antigen is undetermined.

The sample taken for sequencing was naive CD4+ T cells from PBMCs. Subset noted: CD45RA+ positively selected. The clonotype comes from a man younger than 35 in good health. Some clones in this sample may be carry-over from other donors' samples. The genes are TRBV2 and TRBJ2-2, with D uncertain. DNA for the CDR3: TGTGCCAGCAGATCCCCGAGCCGGAACACCGGGGAGCTGTTTTTT. Residues: CASRSPSRNTGELFF.